Below, 3 T cell receptor beta chains from the same sample are listed, as sequenced in a study of blood T cell repertoires in COVID-19. Sequencing used immunoSEQ multiplex PCR; TCRdb keeps in-frame clones, though not all of them. Of just over 350,000 clones in the sample, about 90% were seen once. The sequencing sample was made of PBMCs or T cells enriched from blood (not recorded which). Receptors originate from a woman aged 25 to 39 who had recovered from COVID-19.

V gene TRBV7-9 combines with J gene TRBJ2-3, with D perhaps TRBD1 (5 bases). The CDR3 is 13 residues long. Germline V gives CDR1 SEHNR, CDR2 FQNEAQ (reference sequence). V was pared by 4 bases and J by 2 bases, with 7 bases between. The CDR3 DNA reads as TGTGCCAGCAGCTCAGGGTCCACAGATACGCAGTATTTT. Its translation is CASSSGSTDTQYF.

The gene calls are TRBV6-4 and TRBJ2-1, with 9 bases that match TRBD2. Per the germline V gene, CDR1 is MRHNA and CDR2 is SNTAGT. J gave up 8 bases and V 3 bases, and 8 bases lay outside the gene matches. The CDR3 consists of 15 residues. The CDR3 DNA follows: TGTGCCAGCAGTGATGGGCGGGGGGGCCGATATGAGCAGTTCTTC. This gives the protein CASSDGRGGRYEQFF.

This chain uses TRBV7-9 with TRBJ2-7, with a weak D call TRBD1 (5 bases). Trimming shortened V by 3 bases and J by 5 bases, and 14 bases separated the two germline ends. This CDR3 spans 14 amino acids. The germline V gene has CDR1 SEHNR and CDR2 FQNEAQ (reference sequence). In DNA form, the CDR3 reads TGTGCCAGCAGCTTTCCCCAGGGTGGCAACGAGCAGTACTTC. The encoded protein is CASSFPQGGNEQYF.